This T cell receptor beta chain comes out of a study of blood T cell repertoires in COVID-19. Study as a whole: Both acute and convalescent COVID-19 samples were obtained from the United States, Italy and Spain. In each case, the material was cDNA or gDNA derived from T cells, B-cell-depleted T cells, or PBMCs.

In germline, CDR1 is SNHLY, CDR2 FYNNEI. This CDR3 spans 13 amino acids. V lost 5 bases to trimming and J lost 10 bases, with 12 bases between them. Repertoires were generated with immunoSEQ multiplex PCR, while TCRdb's copy carries only in-frame clones and drops some. In the table there are around 120,000 clones, 70% to 85% of which are singletons. This TCR was sampled from a man aged 45-60 years with acute or convalescent COVID-19. Sequenced input: peripheral blood. The chain combines TRBV2 with TRBJ1-6; maybe TRBD1 (5 bases). CDR3 loop: CASSLEGSSPLHF. CDR3 nucleotide sequence: TGTGCCAGCAGTTTGGAGGGGAGCTCACCCCTCCACTTT.